This T cell receptor beta chain was sequenced in a study of T cell responses to AZD1222 COVID-19 vaccine. Study conclusions and caveats: Mostly white British, mostly female donors; authors suggested clonal diversity may be underestimated. At baseline, just five to seven AZD1222 recipients tested seropositive. Targeting of unmutated variant regions was reportedly seen in nearly half of spike-specific TCRs. An increase in Spike-specific TCR breadth and depth was observed after two AZD1222 doses.

A note on this clone: Its antigen remains unidentified. Germline is not matched at one junction end, which may reflect a read error.

The germline V gene has CDR1 SNHLY and CDR2 FYNNEI. The CDR3 loop spans 12 amino acids. Only in-frame clones appear in the TCRdb table, and some are missing; sequencing was by immunoSEQ multiplex PCR. The data contain about 100,000 clones, roughly 86% of them singletons. The V call is TRBV2, the J call TRBJ2-7, with D maybe TRBD1 (5 bases). Sequencing used peripheral blood, obtained 28 days after the second dose of the MenACWY control vaccine. This clonotype originated in an adult who received the MenACWY meningococcal vaccine as a control. CDR3 protein: CASSPPVADTFF. CDR3 DNA sequence: TGTGCCAGCAGCCCCCCGGTTGCGGACACCTTCTTC.